Each of the 18 T cell receptor beta chains below was sequenced from the same sample in a study of cytomegalovirus exposure and HLA in healthy donors. The PCR employed 60 Vbeta primers together with 13 Jbeta primers. Generated by immunoSEQ multiplex PCR, the TCRdb table keeps only in-frame clones and is missing some. The sample lists 99,000 or so clones; around 80% were seen once. Sequenced input: PBMCs. These receptors came from a man aged 25 to 40 in good health and CMV-seronegative.

This sequence joins TRBV10-3 and TRBJ1-6; D might be TRBD1 (5 bases). The germline gives CDR1 ENHRY, CDR2 SYGVKD. The CDR3 contains 17 residues. Trimming removed 3 bases at V and 0 bases at J, with 12 bases between. CDR3 in amino acids: CAISDYRSRSYNSPLHF. As DNA, the CDR3 is TGTGCCATCAGTGACTACAGGAGCCGCTCCTATAATTCACCCCTCCACTTT.

CDR3 loop: CASSSQGASQETQYF. The CDR3 DNA is TGTGCCAGCAGTTCTCAGGGGGCGTCCCAAGAGACCCAGTACTTC. The chain recombines TRBV28 with TRBJ2-5; 8 nucleotides align to TRBD1. The CDR3 is 15 amino acids. V was clipped by 4 bases and J by 1 base; unmatched bases: 5. Germline V lookup: CDR1 MDHEN, CDR2 SYDVKM.

The chain is built from TRBV21-1 and TRBJ2-7; the DNA was not compared with TRBD1, the D call given in the table. TRBV21-1 constitutes a pseudogene. The CDR3 is 15 residues long. The CDR3 loop reads CASSPRTGGKGEQYF. The CDR3 DNA is TGTGCCAGCAGCCCCCGGACAGGGGGCAAAGGCGAGCAGTACTTC.

This clone has just one count. The chain uses TRBV2 and TRBJ2-5, with D possibly matching TRBD2 (5 bases). The germline V gene encodes CDR1 SNHLY and CDR2 FYNNEI. V was clipped by 6 bases and J by 5 bases, with 19 bases between them. The CDR3 consists of 15 residues. The CDR3 spells CASRHLGASRETQYF. DNA for the CDR3: TGTGCCAGCAGGCATCTGGGAGCGAGTCGGGAGACCCAGTACTTC.

This chain uses TRBV29-1 with TRBJ2-1; TRBD2 aligns across 10 bases. The trim removed 8 bases at V and 9 bases at J, leaving 7 bases unmatched. Germline loops: CDR1 SQVTM, CDR2 ANQGSEA. The CDR3 totals 12 residues. Here the CDR3 DNA reads TGCAGCATCGAGCGGGGGGGCCGTGAGCAGTTCTTC. Amino acids: CSIERGGREQFF.

J is TRBJ2-5 and V is TRBV29-1, with D tentatively TRBD1 (5 bases). Germline CDR1 is SQVTM and CDR2 is ANQGSEA. Trimming took 6 bases from V and 2 from J, leaving 10 bases between them. The CDR3 loop spans 12 amino acids. The CDR3 reads CSVFGAQETQYF. In nucleotides, the CDR3 is TGCAGCGTCTTTGGGGCACAAGAGACCCAGTACTTC.

The CDR3 coding sequence is TGTGCCAGCAGTGAAAGTCCGGGACAGGGGCTCACAGATACGCAGTATTTT. It is translated as CASSESPGQGLTDTQYF. This rearrangement joins TRBV25-1 to TRBJ2-3, with TRBD1 matching over 10 bases. The junction had 7 bases not matched to a gene; V was cut back by 2 bases and J by 2 bases. The germline V gene encodes CDR1 MGHDK and CDR2 SYGVNS. The CDR3 length is 17 residues.

CDR3 nucleotide sequence: TGTGCCAGCAGTTCCGGGACAGGGGAGCCTGGCTACACCTTC. Protein product: CASSSGTGEPGYTF. This sequence joins TRBV6-5 and TRBJ1-2; 10 nucleotides match TRBD1. V lost 4 bases and J lost 7; bases outside the gene matches: 6. From germline, CDR1 is MNHEY and CDR2 SVGAGI. The CDR3 has 14 residues.

The CDR3 bases are TGTGCCAGCAGTGGATTCAGTAACTCTGGAAACACCATATATTTT. Its protein product is CASSGFSNSGNTIYF. This chain links TRBV6-1 with TRBJ1-3; D is undetermined. CDR3 size: 15 residues. V was cut by 4 bases and J by 0 bases, with 10 bases left in between. Germline V gene data show CDR1 as MNHNS and CDR2 as SASEGT.

The chain uses TRBV19 and TRBJ2-7, with D maybe TRBD2 (6 bases). Trimming pared 5 bases from V and 2 bases from J, leaving 10 bases between. The CDR3 consists of 13 residues. CDR1 LNHDA and CDR2 SQIVND come from the germline V gene (reference sequence). CDR3 amino acids: CASSVGGAYEQYF. CDR3 coding DNA: TGTGCCAGTAGTGTCGGGGGTGCCTACGAGCAGTACTTC. Full variable domain (rest looked up from reference TRBV19 and TRBJ2-7): DGGITQSPKYLFRKEGQNVTLSCEQNLNHDAMYWYRQDPGQGLRLIYYSQIVNDFQKGDIAEGYSVSREKKESFPLTVTSAQKNPTAFYLCASSVGGAYEQYFGPGTRLTVT.

A remark on this clone: The junction and the germline gene differ at one end; a read error may be behind it. This chain connects TRBV28 to TRBJ1-2; a weak D match, TRBD1 (6 bases). Germline loops: CDR1 MDHEN, CDR2 SYDVKM. The CDR3 loop spans 13 amino acids. The DNA for the CDR3 is TGTGCCAGCTCCCCGACAGGTAACGATGGCTACACCTTC. Residues: CASSPTGNDGYTF.

The chain combines TRBV9 with TRBJ2-7, with TRBD2 identical over 14 bases. Germline CDR1 reads SGDLS; CDR2 reads YYNGEE. V lost 2 bases, J lost 4 bases, and 2 bases stayed unmatched. The CDR3 covers 15 residues. The CDR3 nucleotides read TGTGCCAGCAGCGTCGGACTAGCGGGAGGTTACGAGCAGTACTTC. This codes for CASSVGLAGGYEQYF.

V and J are TRBV5-4 and TRBJ2-1, with D possibly TRBD2 on 5 matching bases. The V end was cut by 9 bases, the J end by 0 bases, with 13 bases between. From germline, CDR1 is SGHNT and CDR2 YYREEE (reference sequence). The CDR3 has 14 residues. The chain's CDR3 is CATRGGSSYNEQFF. Written as DNA, the CDR3 is TGTGCCACCCGAGGAGGTAGCTCCTACAATGAGCAGTTCTTC.

This sequence joins TRBV7-2 and TRBJ2-7; D is uncertain. V was cut by 1 base and J by 0 bases, with 7 bases left in between. The germline V gene has CDR1 SGHTA and CDR2 FQGNSA. The CDR3 has 14 amino acids. The CDR3 spells CASSLGSDSYEQYF. The CDR3 DNA is TGTGCCAGCAGCTTAGGTTCAGACTCCTACGAGCAGTACTTC.

The chain recombines TRBV7-8 with TRBJ1-5; 8 bases are a match to TRBD1. The junction had 5 bases not matched to a gene; V was cut back by 1 base and J by 3 bases. This CDR3 is 16 amino acids long. The germline CDR1 and CDR2 sequences are SGHVS and FQNEAQ. Here the CDR3 reads CASSLGSGGFNQPQHF. The CDR3 nucleotides read TGTGCCAGCAGCTTAGGGTCAGGGGGCTTCAATCAGCCCCAGCATTTT.

CDR3 sequence reads: CASSLLSSGPYNEQFF. The CDR3 region has the DNA TGTGCCAGCAGTCTCCTCTCTAGCGGACCCTACAATGAGCAGTTCTTC. This chain connects TRBV28 to TRBJ2-1, with 7 positions matching TRBD2. Trimming at V came to 5 bases and at J to 2 bases, leaving 9 bases not matched to a gene. Germline lookup yields CDR1 MDHEN and CDR2 SYDVKM. CDR3 size: 16 residues.

The chain joins TRBV5-1 to TRBJ2-1, with 10 bases matching TRBD1. J was trimmed by 10 bases and V by 4 bases; bases with no gene match: 11. The CDR3 totals 15 residues. Germline values: CDR1 SGHRS, CDR2 YFSETQ. Here the CDR3 reads CASSPGTGVVSEQFF. In nucleotides, the CDR3 is TGCGCCAGCAGCCCCGGGACAGGGGTGGTAAGCGAGCAGTTCTTC.

The V gene is TRBV5-1, the J gene TRBJ1-2, with TRBD1 as a possible D gene (5 bases). Trimming pared 0 bases from V and 2 bases from J, leaving 5 bases between. The CDR3 is 13 residues long. The germline V gene encodes CDR1 SGHRS and CDR2 YFSETQ. The CDR3 sequence is CASSLDRNYGYTF. DNA for the CDR3: TGCGCCAGCAGCTTGGACAGGAACTATGGCTACACCTTC.